This T cell receptor (beta chain) was retrieved from a study of T-cell reconstitution after alpha-beta-depleted transplantation in children. This clonotype was seen a handful of times. Library preparation (for TCRbeta) was performed with unique molecular identifiers. MiXCR was run by TCRdb on the PCR reads, yielding one entry per CDR3 protein. This repertoire shows about 540,000 distinct CDR3 sequences, around 19% found once; its top ten account for 3.3%. The CDR3 totals 11 residues. Germline V gene lookup returns CDR1 SQVTM and CDR2 ANQGSEA. Trimming cost V 7 bases and J 4 bases, with 10 bases left between them.

Sample: PBMCs from the stem cell graft donor, taken from the stem cell graft. The chain has TRBV29-1 and TRBJ1-1; a possible D gene is TRBD1 (5 bases). The sequence came from a human donor who donated a stem cell graft to a child with acute lymphoblastic leukemia. The CDR3 DNA follows: TGCAGCGCACTTACAGGCACTGAAGCTTTCTTT. The encoded protein is CSALTGTEAFF. The whole variable domain, filled in from reference TRBV29-1 and TRBJ1-1, reads SAVISQKPSRDICQRGTSLTIQCQVDSQVTMMFWYRQQPGQSLTLIATANQGSEATYESGFVIDKFPISRPNLTFSTLTVSNMSPEDSSIYLCSALTGTEAFFGQGTRLTVV.